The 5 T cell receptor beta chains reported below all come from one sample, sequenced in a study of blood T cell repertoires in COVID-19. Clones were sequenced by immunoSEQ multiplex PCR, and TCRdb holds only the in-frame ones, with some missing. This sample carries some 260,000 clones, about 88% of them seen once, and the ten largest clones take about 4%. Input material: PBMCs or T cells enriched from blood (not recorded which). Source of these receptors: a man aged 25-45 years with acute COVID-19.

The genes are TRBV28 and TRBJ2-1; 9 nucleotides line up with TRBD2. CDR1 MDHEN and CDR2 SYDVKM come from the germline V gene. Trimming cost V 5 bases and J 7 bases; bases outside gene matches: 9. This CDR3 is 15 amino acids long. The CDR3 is CASSPQAGGRNEQFF. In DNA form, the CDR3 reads TGTGCCAGCAGTCCCCAGGCGGGGGGGAGGAATGAGCAGTTCTTC.

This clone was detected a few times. The CDR3 sequence is CASSLGGLGTEAFF. CDR3 DNA: TGTGCCAGCAGCTTAGGGGGCCTCGGAACTGAAGCTTTCTTT. The rearrangement links TRBV7-2 to TRBJ1-1, with D possibly TRBD1 on 5 matching bases. The germline CDR1 and CDR2 sequences are SGHTA and FQGNSA. The CDR3 spans 14 residues. V lost 1 base and J lost 5, with 11 bases in between.

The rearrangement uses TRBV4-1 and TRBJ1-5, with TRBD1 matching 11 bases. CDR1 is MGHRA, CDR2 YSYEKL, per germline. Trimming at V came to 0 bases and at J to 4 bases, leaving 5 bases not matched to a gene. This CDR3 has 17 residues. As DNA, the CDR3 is TGCGCCAGCAGCCAAGATTCGGGGACAGGGGGAAATCAGCCCCAGCATTTT. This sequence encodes CASSQDSGTGGNQPQHF.

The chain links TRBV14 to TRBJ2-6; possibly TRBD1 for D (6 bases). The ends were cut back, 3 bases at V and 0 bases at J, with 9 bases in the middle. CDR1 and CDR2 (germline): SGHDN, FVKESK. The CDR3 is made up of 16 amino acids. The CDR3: CASSQDRISGANVLTF. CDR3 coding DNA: TGTGCCAGCAGCCAGGACAGAATCTCTGGGGCCAACGTCCTGACTTTC. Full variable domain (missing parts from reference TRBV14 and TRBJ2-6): EAGVTQFPSHSVIEKGQTVTLRCDPISGHDNLYWYRRVMGKEIKFLLHFVKESKQDESGMPNNRFLAERTGGTYSTLKVQPAELEDSGVYFCASSQDRISGANVLTFGAGSRLTVL.

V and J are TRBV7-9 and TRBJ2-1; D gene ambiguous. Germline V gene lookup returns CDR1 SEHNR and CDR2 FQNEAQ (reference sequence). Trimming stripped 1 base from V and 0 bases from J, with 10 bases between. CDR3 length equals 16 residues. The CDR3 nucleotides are TGTGCCAGCAGCTTAGTAATCGAGAGCTCCTACAATGAGCAGTTCTTC. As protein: CASSLVIESSYNEQFF.